This T cell receptor (beta chain) was identified in a study of T-cell memory formation after mild COVID-19. Study summary: Largely, the TCR clusters proved donor specific.

TCRdb analysed the 5' RACE reads with MiXCR anew, one entry per CDR3 protein. Of fewer than 300,000 distinct CDR3 sequences in the sample, 18% were seen once. Findings and caveats of the study: Some SARS-CoV-2-responding clones were already detected in memory before infection.

Notes on this clonotype: Its specificity is not known.

V lost 1 base and J lost 2, with 10 bases in between. CDR3 size: 15 residues. Germline CDR1 is SGHTA and CDR2 is FQGNSA. The TCR originated in a man aged 18 to 29 who had mild COVID-19 (a few samples of this study predate the infection). Cell type and time point are not known. This chain uses TRBV7-2 with TRBJ2-3, with a weak D call TRBD1 (5 bases). The sequenced sample consisted of PBMCs or a T cell subset sorted from them (not recorded which). The CDR3 here is CASSLGTISTDTQYF. CDR3 DNA: TGTGCCAGCAGCTTAGGGACAATCTCCACAGATACGCAGTATTTT.